This is a list of T cell receptor beta chains from one sample in a study of brain T cells in children with intractable seizures. TCRdb keeps only in-frame clones here, not all; method: immunoSEQ multiplex PCR. The sample lists about 80,000 clones; around 90% were seen once. The sequences come from peripheral blood, collected at surgery. These receptors were obtained from a girl aged 2 to 9 with Rasmussen encephalitis and intractable seizures. CDR3s include the opening cysteine and the closing phenylalanine or tryptophan. Fields, in order: J gene, D gene, CDR3 length, clone size, V gene, CDR3 DNA, CDR3 protein. The D gene is left open where the match is weak. The size of a clone is reported for some rows only, either as once, few or many, or as a class for expanded clones.

>TRBJ1-1|NA|13|once|TRBV3-1/TRBV3-2
TGTGCCAGCAGCCCGGGCGGAAACACTGAAGCTTTCTTT
CASSPGGNTEAFF
>TRBJ1-5|TRBD1|18|NA|TRBV6-1
TGTGCCAGCAGTGCGGGACAGTCCCGAGCATATAGCAATCAGCCCCAGCATTTT
CASSAGQSRAYSNQPQHF
>TRBJ1-1|NA|16|NA|TRBV7-9
TGTGCCAGCAGCTCCACAGGGTTTCGGGGGAACACTGAAGCTTTCTTT
CASSSTGFRGNTEAFF
>TRBJ2-7|TRBD1|14|NA|TRBV11-2
TGTGCCAGCGGGACCTCAGGGGGCTTTTACGAGCAGTACTTC
CASGTSGGFYEQYF
>TRBJ2-2|TRBD2|15|NA|TRBV10-1
TGCGCCAGAAATACCGGGACTAGGGACACCGGGGAGCTGTTTTTT
CARNTGTRDTGELFF
>TRBJ1-2|TRBD1|11|NA|TRBV2
TGTGCCAGCACCCAGGGGGGAGGCTACACCTTC
CASTQGGGYTF
>TRBJ1-3|NA|12|NA|TRBV2
TGTGCCAGCAGTGCCGGGGGAAACACCATATATTTT
CASSAGGNTIYF
>TRBJ2-5|NA|17|NA|TRBV12-2
TGTGCAAGTCGCTTAGCGCAGGTCCCTATAAAGCAAGAGACCCAGTACTTC
CASRLAQVPIKQETQYF
>TRBJ1-4|NA|13|once|TRBV5-4
TGTGCCAGCAGCTTGGGGCCAGGAGAAAAACTGTTTTTT
CASSLGPGEKLFF
>TRBJ2-3|TRBD2|18|NA|TRBV7-6
TGTGCCAGCAGCTTACTAACTGTTAGCGGGAGTTTGACAGATACGCAGTATTTT
CASSLLTVSGSLTDTQYF
>TRBJ2-1|NA|12|NA|TRBV5-6
TGTGCCAGCAGCTTGGTCTACAGTGAGCAGTTCTTC
CASSLVYSEQFF
>TRBJ1-2|NA|15|NA|TRBV30
TGTGCCTGGAGTGTAATGGGGGGGCTATACTATGGCTACACCTTC
CAWSVMGGLYYGYTF
>TRBJ2-7|TRBD2|16|NA|TRBV9
TGTGCCAGCAGCGTAGATCAGCGGGAGGGTGTAGACGAGCAGTACTTC
CASSVDQREGVDEQYF
>TRBJ1-2|NA|16|NA|TRBV7-2
TGTGCCAGCAGCTTAGTCACGGGCCCGGATCTGAAGGGCTACACCTTC
CASSLVTGPDLKGYTF
>TRBJ1-1|NA|14|once|TRBV2
TGTGCCAGCAGTGGGACATATATGAACACTGAAGCTTTCTTT
CASSGTYMNTEAFF
>TRBJ1-1|NA|13|NA|TRBV19
TGTGCCAGTAGTATGGGGCGAGTCACTGAAGCTTTCTTT
CASSMGRVTEAFF
>TRBJ2-2|NA|15|NA|TRBV24-1
TGTGCCACCAGTGAGCGAGGGTACGACACCGGGGAGCTGTTTTTT
CATSERGYDTGELFF
>TRBJ2-6|NA|19|NA|TRBV7-9
TGTGCCAGCAGCTTACCGCATAAGGGACGGATCTCTGGGGCCAACGTCCTGACTTTC
CASSLPHKGRISGANVLTF
>TRBJ2-2|TRBD2|16|NA|TRBV11-3
TGTGCCACCTCCGATCGGGGGAGGGAGAACACCGGGGAGCTGTTTTTT
CATSDRGRENTGELFF
>TRBJ1-5|NA|14|NA|TRBV3-1/TRBV3-2
TGTGCCAGCAGCCTACAGGGTAGCAATCAGCCCCAGCATTTT
CASSLQGSNQPQHF
>TRBJ2-3|TRBD2|16|NA|TRBV19
TGTGCCAGTAGTACGCCCGGGGGGAGAGGGACGGATACGCAGTATTTT
CASSTPGGRGTDTQYF
>TRBJ1-2|NA|15|NA|TRBV7-9
TGTGCCAGCAGCACCCGGCAGGGAGGAGGGTATGGCTACACCTTC
CASSTRQGGGYGYTF
>TRBJ1-4|NA|13|NA|TRBV2
TGTGCCAGCAGCACGGGGATAAATGAAAAACTGTTTTTT
CASSTGINEKLFF
>TRBJ2-7|TRBD2|14|NA|TRBV20-1
TGCAGTGCTAGTCGCGGGAGGGCCCGGGACGAGCAGTACTTC
CSASRGRARDEQYF
>TRBJ2-4|TRBD2|15|NA|TRBV7-2
TGTGCCGGTTCCGGTAGCGGGGGGGCCAAAAACATTCAGTACTTC
CAGSGSGGAKNIQYF
>TRBJ2-3|TRBD2|15|NA|TRBV7-3
TGTGCCAGCAGTTCTAGCGGGGATCGCACAGATACGCAGTATTTT
CASSSSGDRTDTQYF
>TRBJ1-2|NA|14|NA|TRBV7-2
TGTGCCAGCAGCTTAGGCGGGTCTAACTATGGCTACACCTTC
CASSLGGSNYGYTF
>TRBJ1-5|NA|14|NA|TRBV5-6
TGTGCCAGCAGCTTGCTACAGGCGGGTCAGCCCCAGCATTTT
CASSLLQAGQPQHF
>TRBJ2-6|NA|15|NA|TRBV27
TGTGCCAGCAAGGGGTTCTTCTCTGGGGCCAACGTCCTGACTTTC
CASKGFFSGANVLTF
>TRBJ2-2|TRBD2|18|NA|TRBV9
TGTGCCAGCAGCCCTCAGGGACTAGCGGGAGGGCCAACCGGGGAGCTGTTTTTT
CASSPQGLAGGPTGELFF
>TRBJ2-7|NA|14|NA|TRBV2
TGTGCCAGCAGGCGGGAACAGGGTTCATACGAGCAGTACTTC
CASRREQGSYEQYF
>TRBJ1-6|TRBD1|14|NA|TRBV30
TGTGCCTGGAGGCCGGGACAGGGGAATTCACCCCTCCACTTT
CAWRPGQGNSPLHF
>TRBJ1-2|NA|14|NA|TRBV6-5
TGTGCCAGCAGTTATCCAGGGCAAAACTATGGCTACACCTTC
CASSYPGQNYGYTF
>TRBJ1-5|TRBD1|17|NA|TRBV6-2/TRBV6-3
TGTGCCAGCAGCTATAACCCGGGACAGGGGGGCAATCAGCCCCAGCATTTT
CASSYNPGQGGNQPQHF
>TRBJ2-2|NA|11|NA|TRBV2
TGTGCCTCAACAGACACCGGGGAGCTGTTTTTT
CASTDTGELFF
>TRBJ2-5|TRBD1|16|once|TRBV12-5
TGTGCTAGTGGTTTGGTCGACAGGGGAGTAGACAAGACCCAGTACTTC
CASGLVDRGVDKTQYF
>TRBJ1-4|NA|15|NA|TRBV27
TGTGCCAGCAGTTACTCGATGCAGGGGAATGAAAAACTGTTTTTT
CASSYSMQGNEKLFF
>TRBJ2-4|NA|14|NA|TRBV19
TGTGCCTGCACTGAACAGCTCTCCAAAAACATTCAGTACTTC
CACTEQLSKNIQYF
>TRBJ1-5|TRBD1|15|NA|TRBV28
TGTGCCAGCAGTTCCTCAACAGGGGGCAATCAGCCCCAGCATTTT
CASSSSTGGNQPQHF
>TRBJ2-5|TRBD1|14|NA|TRBV6-6
TGTGCCAGCACCGGACAGGGTTTAGGGGAGACCCAGTACTTC
CASTGQGLGETQYF
>TRBJ1-4|NA|17|NA|TRBV7-6
TGTGCCAGCAGCTTAGATCCCAGGGAAGGAGATGGTGAAAAACTGTTTTTT
CASSLDPREGDGEKLFF
>TRBJ2-5|NA|13|once|TRBV7-3
TGTGCCAGCAGCTTAAGGGGGGAAGAGACCCAGTACTTC
CASSLRGEETQYF
>TRBJ1-2|NA|14|NA|TRBV9
TGTGCCAGCAGCCCCGGGCAGGGGAACTATGGCTACACCTTC
CASSPGQGNYGYTF
>TRBJ2-7|NA|13|NA|TRBV6-5
TGTGCCAGCAGTAGGGGCAGGGAATACGAGCAGTACTTC
CASSRGREYEQYF
>TRBJ2-3|TRBD2|17|NA|TRBV5-1
TGCGCCAGCAGCCAATCTCTAGCGGGTTCTAGCACAGATACGCAGTATTTT
CASSQSLAGSSTDTQYF
>TRBJ2-3|NA|14|NA|TRBV7-3
TGTGCCAGCAGCTTTAATTTAGCAACAGATACGCAGTATTTT
CASSFNLATDTQYF
>TRBJ1-2|NA|12|NA|TRBV6-1
TGTGCCAGCAGTGAAAGGGGGTATGGCTACACCTTC
CASSERGYGYTF
>TRBJ1-2|NA|15|NA|TRBV9
TGTGCCAGCAGCGTAGAGGACAACCCAAACTATGGCTACACCTTC
CASSVEDNPNYGYTF
>TRBJ1-1|NA|15|once|TRBV19
TGTGCCAGTAGTCTCGTTGAGGGATCGGGCACTGAAGCTTTCTTT
CASSLVEGSGTEAFF
>TRBJ2-2|TRBD2|16|NA|TRBV27
TGTGCCAGCAGCCGTTTTACGCGGGAGATTGCCGGGGAGCTGTTTTTT
CASSRFTREIAGELFF
>TRBJ2-7|NA|13|NA|TRBV30
TGTGCCTGGGATCCAGGGGTTAGAGACGAGCAGTACTTC
CAWDPGVRDEQYF
>TRBJ1-5|TRBD1|15|NA|TRBV5-1
TGCGCCAGCAGCTTGGGTACAGGGGCTAATCAGCCCCAGCATTTT
CASSLGTGANQPQHF